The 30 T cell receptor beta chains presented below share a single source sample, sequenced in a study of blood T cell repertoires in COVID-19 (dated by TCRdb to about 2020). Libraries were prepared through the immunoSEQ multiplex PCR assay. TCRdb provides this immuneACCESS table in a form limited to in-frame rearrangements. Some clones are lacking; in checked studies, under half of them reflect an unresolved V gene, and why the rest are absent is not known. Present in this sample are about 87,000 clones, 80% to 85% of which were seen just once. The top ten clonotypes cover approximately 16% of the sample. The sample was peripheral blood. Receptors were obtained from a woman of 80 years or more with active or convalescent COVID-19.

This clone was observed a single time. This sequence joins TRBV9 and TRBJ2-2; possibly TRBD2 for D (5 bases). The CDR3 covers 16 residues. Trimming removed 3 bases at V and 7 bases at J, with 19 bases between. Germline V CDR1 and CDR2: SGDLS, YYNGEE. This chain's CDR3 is CASSGRRPGSRGELFF. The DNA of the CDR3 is TGTGCCAGCAGCGGGAGACGCCCGGGGTCCCGCGGGGAGCTGTTTTTT.

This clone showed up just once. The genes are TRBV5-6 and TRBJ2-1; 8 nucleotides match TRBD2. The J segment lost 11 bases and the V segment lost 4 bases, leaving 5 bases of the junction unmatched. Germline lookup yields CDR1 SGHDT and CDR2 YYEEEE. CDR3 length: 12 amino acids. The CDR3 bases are TGTGCCAGCAGCCCGGGACTAGATCAGCAGTTCTTC. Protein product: CASSPGLDQQFF.

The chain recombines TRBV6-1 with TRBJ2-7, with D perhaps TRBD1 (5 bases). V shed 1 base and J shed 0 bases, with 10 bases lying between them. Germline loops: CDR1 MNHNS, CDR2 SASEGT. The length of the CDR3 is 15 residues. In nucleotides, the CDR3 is TGTGCCAGCAGTGAAGTCAGGGTACTCTCCTACGAGCAGTACTTC. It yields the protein CASSEVRVLSYEQYF.

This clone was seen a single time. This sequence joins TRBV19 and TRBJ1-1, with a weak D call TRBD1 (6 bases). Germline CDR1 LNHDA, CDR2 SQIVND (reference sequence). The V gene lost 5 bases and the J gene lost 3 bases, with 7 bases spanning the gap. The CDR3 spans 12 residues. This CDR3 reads CASSGQYTEAFF. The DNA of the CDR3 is TGTGCCAGTAGTGGACAGTACACTGAAGCTTTCTTT.

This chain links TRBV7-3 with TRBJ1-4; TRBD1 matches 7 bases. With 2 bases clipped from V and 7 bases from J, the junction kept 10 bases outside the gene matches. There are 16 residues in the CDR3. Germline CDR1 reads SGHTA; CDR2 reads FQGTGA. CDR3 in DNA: TGTGCCAGCAGCTTAGGCAGACAGGGCCGGGGTGAAAAACTGTTTTTT. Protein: CASSLGRQGRGEKLFF.

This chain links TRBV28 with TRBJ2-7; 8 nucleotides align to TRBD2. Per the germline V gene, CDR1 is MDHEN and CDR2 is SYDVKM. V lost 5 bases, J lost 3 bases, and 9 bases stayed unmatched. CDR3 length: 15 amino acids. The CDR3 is CASSPTLSGGYEQYF. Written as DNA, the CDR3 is TGTGCCAGCAGTCCGACCCTCAGCGGGGGCTACGAGCAGTACTTC.

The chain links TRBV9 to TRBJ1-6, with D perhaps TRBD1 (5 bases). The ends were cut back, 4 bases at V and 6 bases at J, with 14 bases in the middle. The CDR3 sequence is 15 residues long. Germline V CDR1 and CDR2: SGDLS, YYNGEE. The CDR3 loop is CASSPNGRANSPLHF. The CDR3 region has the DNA TGTGCCAGCAGCCCCAACGGCAGGGCTAATTCACCCCTCCACTTT.

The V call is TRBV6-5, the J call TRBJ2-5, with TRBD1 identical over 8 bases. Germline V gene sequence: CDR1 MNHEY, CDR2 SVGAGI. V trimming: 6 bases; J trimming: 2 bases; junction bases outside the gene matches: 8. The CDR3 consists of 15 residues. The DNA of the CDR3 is TGTGCCAGCAGCCGACAAACAGGGGGACAAGAGACCCAGTACTTC. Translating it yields CASSRQTGGQETQYF.

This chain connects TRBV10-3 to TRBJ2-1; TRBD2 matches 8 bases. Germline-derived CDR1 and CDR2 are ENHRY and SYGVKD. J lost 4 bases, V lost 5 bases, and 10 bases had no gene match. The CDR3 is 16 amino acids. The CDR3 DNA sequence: TGTGCCATCAGTCCCAGCGTCGGGGGGGCTTACAATGAGCAGTTCTTC. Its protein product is CAISPSVGGAYNEQFF.

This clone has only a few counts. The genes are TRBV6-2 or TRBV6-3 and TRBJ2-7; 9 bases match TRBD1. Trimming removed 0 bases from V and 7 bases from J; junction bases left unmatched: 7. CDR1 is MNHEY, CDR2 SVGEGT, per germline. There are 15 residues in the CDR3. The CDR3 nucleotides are TGTGCCAGCAGTTACTCAGACAGGGGGGCCGGTGAGCAGTACTTC. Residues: CASSYSDRGAGEQYF.

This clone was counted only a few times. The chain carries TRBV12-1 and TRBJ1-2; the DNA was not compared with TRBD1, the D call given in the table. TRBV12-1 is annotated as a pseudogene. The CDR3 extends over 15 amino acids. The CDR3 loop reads CASSFWQITNYGYTF. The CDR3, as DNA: TGTGCCAGCAGCTTTTGGCAGATTACTAACTATGGCTACACCTTC.

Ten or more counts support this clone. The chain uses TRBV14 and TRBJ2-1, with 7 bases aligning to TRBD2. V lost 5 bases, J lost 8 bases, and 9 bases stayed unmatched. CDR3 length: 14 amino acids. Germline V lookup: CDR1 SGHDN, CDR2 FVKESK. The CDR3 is CASSLGLPSDEQFF. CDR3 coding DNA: TGTGCCAGCAGCTTGGGACTACCTTCGGATGAGCAGTTCTTC.

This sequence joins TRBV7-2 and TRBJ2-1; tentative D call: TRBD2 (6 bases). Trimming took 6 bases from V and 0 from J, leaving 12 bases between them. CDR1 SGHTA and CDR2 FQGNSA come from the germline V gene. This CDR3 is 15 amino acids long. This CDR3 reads CASRTTSSSYNEQFF. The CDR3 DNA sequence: TGTGCCAGCAGGACCACTAGCAGCTCCTACAATGAGCAGTTCTTC.

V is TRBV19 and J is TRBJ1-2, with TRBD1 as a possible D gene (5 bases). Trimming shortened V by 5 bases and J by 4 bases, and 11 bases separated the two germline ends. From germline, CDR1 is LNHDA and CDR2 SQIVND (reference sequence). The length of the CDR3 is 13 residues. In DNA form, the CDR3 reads TGTGCCAGTAGTCGTCGGGGACTCTATGGCTACACCTTC. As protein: CASSRRGLYGYTF.

The CDR3 loop is CASSPLGHNTGELFF. In DNA form, the CDR3 reads TGTGCCAGCAGCCCACTGGGACACAACACCGGGGAGCTGTTTTTT. The V and J genes are TRBV9 and TRBJ2-2, with D maybe TRBD1 (6 bases). Trimming removed 4 bases from V and 2 bases from J, with 12 bases in between. The CDR3 totals 15 residues. Germline values: CDR1 SGDLS, CDR2 YYNGEE.

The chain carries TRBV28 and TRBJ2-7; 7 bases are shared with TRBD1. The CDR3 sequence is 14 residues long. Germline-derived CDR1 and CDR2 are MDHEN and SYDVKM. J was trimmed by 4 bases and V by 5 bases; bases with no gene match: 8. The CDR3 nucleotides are TGTGCCAGCAGTCTCCAAGGGGGCGGGTACGAGCAGTACTTC. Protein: CASSLQGGGYEQYF.

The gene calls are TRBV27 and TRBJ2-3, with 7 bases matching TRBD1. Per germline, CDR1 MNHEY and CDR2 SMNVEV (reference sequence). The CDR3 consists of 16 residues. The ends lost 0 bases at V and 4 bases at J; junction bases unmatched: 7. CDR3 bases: TGTGCCAGCAGTTTATCTCGGACAGGCGACCCAGATACGCAGTATTTT. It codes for CASSLSRTGDPDTQYF.

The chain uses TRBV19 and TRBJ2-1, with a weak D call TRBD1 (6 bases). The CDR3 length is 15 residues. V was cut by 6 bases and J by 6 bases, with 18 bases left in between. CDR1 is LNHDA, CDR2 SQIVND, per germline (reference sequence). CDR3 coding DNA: TGTGCCAGTAGCCAGACAGGAGCGAGGGGCAATGAGCAGTTCTTC. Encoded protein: CASSQTGARGNEQFF.

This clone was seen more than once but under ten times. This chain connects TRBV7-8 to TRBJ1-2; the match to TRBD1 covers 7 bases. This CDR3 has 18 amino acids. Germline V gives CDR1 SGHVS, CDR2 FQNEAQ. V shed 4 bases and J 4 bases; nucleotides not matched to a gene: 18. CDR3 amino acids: CASSSGGWDSKAVYGYTF. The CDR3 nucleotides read TGTGCCAGCAGCTCGGGCGGATGGGACAGCAAAGCCGTCTATGGCTACACCTTC.

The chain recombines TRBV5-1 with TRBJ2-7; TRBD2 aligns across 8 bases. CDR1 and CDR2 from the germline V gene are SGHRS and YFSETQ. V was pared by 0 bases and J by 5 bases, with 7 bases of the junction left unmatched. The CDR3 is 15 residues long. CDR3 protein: CASSLGAGRADEQYF. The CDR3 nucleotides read TGCGCCAGCAGCTTGGGGGCCGGGAGGGCCGACGAGCAGTACTTC.

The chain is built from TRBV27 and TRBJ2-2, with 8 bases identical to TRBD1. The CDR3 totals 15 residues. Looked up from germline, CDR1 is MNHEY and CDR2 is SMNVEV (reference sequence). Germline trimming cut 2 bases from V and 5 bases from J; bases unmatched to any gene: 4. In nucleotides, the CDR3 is TGTGCCAGCAGTTTACAGGGGGCGAGGACCGGGGAGCTGTTTTTT. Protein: CASSLQGARTGELFF.

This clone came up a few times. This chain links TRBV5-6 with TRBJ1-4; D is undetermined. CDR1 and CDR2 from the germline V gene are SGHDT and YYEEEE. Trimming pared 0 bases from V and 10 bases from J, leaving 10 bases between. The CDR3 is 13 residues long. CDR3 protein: CASSLESRGKLFF. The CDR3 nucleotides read TGTGCCAGCAGCTTGGAATCCCGGGGAAAACTGTTTTTT.

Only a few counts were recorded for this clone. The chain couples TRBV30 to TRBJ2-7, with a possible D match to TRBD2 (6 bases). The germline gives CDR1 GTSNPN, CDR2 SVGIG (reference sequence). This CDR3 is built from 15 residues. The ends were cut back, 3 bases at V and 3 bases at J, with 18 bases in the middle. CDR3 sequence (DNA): TGTGCCTGGAGAGCCCCGGGACTGGCCAACTACGAGCAGTACTTC. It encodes CAWRAPGLANYEQYF.

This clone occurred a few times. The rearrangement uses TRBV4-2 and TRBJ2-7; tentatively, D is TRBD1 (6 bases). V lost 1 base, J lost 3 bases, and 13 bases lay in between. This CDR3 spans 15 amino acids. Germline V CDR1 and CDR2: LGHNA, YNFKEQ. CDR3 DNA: TGTGCCAGCAGCCAAGTGGAACAGGGTAGCTACGAGCAGTACTTC. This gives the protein CASSQVEQGSYEQYF.

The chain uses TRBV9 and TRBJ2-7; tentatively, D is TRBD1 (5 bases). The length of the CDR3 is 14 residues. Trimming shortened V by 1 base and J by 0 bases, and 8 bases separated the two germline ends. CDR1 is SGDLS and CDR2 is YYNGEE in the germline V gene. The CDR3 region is CASSVQGSSYEQYF. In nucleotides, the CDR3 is TGTGCCAGCAGCGTACAGGGAAGCTCCTACGAGCAGTACTTC. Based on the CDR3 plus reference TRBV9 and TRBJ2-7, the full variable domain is DSGVTQTPKHLITATGQRVTLRCSPRSGDLSVYWYQQSLDQGLQFLIQYYNGEERAKGNILERFSAQQFPDLHSELNLSSLELGDSALYFCASSVQGSSYEQYFGPGTRLTVT.

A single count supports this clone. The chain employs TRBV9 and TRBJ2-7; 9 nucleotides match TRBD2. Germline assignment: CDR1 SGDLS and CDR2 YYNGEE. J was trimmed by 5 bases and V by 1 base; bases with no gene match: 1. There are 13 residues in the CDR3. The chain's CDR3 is CASSVIAGDEQYF. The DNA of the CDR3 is TGTGCCAGCAGCGTAATAGCGGGAGACGAGCAGTACTTC.

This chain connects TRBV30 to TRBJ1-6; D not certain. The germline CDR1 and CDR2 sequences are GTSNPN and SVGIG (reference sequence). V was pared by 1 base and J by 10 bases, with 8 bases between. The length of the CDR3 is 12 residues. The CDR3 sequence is CAWSGPRSPLHF. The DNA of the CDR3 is TGTGCCTGGAGTGGCCCCCGGTCACCCCTCCACTTT.

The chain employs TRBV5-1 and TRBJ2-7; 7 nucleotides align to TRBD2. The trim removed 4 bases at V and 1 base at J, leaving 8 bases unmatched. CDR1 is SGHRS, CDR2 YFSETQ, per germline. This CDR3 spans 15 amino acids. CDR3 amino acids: CASSPGSSGSYEQYF. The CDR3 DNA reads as TGCGCCAGCAGCCCGGGGTCTAGCGGTTCCTACGAGCAGTACTTC.

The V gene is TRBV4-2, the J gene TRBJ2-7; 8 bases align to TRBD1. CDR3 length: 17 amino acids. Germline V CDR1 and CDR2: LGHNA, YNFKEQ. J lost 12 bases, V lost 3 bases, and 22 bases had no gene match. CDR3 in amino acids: CASSQSPGQAFAFAGYF. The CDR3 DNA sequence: TGTGCCAGCAGCCAGTCCCCGGGACAGGCTTTTGCTTTTGCTGGGTACTTC.

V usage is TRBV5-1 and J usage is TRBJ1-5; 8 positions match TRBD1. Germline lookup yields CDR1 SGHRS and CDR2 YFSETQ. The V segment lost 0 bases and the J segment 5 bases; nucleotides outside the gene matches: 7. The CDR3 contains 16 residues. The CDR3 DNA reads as TGCGCCAGCAGCTTGGCGGGGCAGGGGGCAGATCAGCCCCAGCATTTT. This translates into CASSLAGQGADQPQHF.